Described below is a single T cell receptor (beta chain) sequence and its context. This clonotype was observed a few times. Its binding antigen is unknown. The sample holds no much larger clone one base away, and base qualities are not on file. This entry belongs to a study of blood T cells in healthy people across ages (dated by TCRdb to between 2014 and 2017). For the study in its entirety: In model experiments, template switching captured about one uniquely barcoded TCR beta cDNA molecule for every two T cells. Using deep sequencing normalized with unique cDNA molecular identifiers, the study measured how TCR beta repertoire diversity changes with age. Four age groups were formed from the donors: young (average roughly 16 years), middle-aged (around 40), aged (62) and long-lived (less than 85). Donors of different ages were randomly distributed across sequencing lanes to avoid experimental bias. The study analyzed two additional independent replicas of 1 million unique cDNA reads from the same blood draw for two donors, one aged 18 to 29 and one aged 80 or older. Overall study outcomes, separate from this receptor: A strong correlation was found between observed TCR beta diversity and the percentage of naive T cells measured by flow cytometry. Because profiling used bulk unsorted PBMCs, naive and antigen-experienced compartments could not be compared conclusively. Estimates of total diversity from one million sequenced T cells were regarded as lower bounds and underestimates. The CMV infection status of donors was not known, potentially confounding age-related changes in expanded clonotypes. The long-lived group showed more naive CD4+ T cells, fewer expanded clones and increased TCR diversity than the aged group, suggesting age selection. As age increased, observed TCR beta diversity per million T cells dropped in a roughly linear way, and a significant reduction was already evident by age approximately 40.

According to the germline V gene, CDR1 reads LGHNA and CDR2 reads YNFKEQ. Reading from cysteine to phenylalanine, the CDR3 counts 17 amino acids. Only the CDR3 portion is preserved as DNA: 51 bases, with reading frame beginning at the first base. V drops 0 bases and J drops 13 bases, leaving 24 bases in between. Library preparation employed 5' RACE. Sequencing took place on an Illumina HiSeq 2500. A second PCR of roughly 6 to 11 cycles was run with a J-beta primer mix and a sample-barcoded 5' primer. A template-switch 5' adaptor carrying 12 random nucleotides introduced a unique molecular identifier onto each TCR beta cDNA molecule. At least 2.5 million CDR3-containing paired-end reads were obtained from each sample. First-strand cDNA synthesis was performed from all RNA using the Mint cDNA synthesis kit, with priming by a TRBC-specific oligonucleotide. After uracil-DNA glycosylase treatment, a first 18-cycle PCR used universal primers M1SS and BC2_uni_R on all cDNA. As for how the authors treated the data: For normalization, 1 million high-quality reads were randomly selected from each sample, with every read carrying a distinct molecular identifier. Instead of being binned into consensus sequences, reads with shared molecular identifiers were discarded. MiTCR, set to a Q25 quality threshold and the strictest error-elimination algorithm, was used for CDR3 identification, clonotype clustering and error correction. Lower-bound total TCR beta diversity was estimated with a nonparametric unseen species model using Euler transformation. TCRdb handled the public reads itself, with Q25 trimming in fastp and clone calling in MiXCR, and kept productive beta chains. When rows share a CDR3 protein, they turn into one entry using the most common DNA and genes. The V and J calls were determined by TCRdb, not by the authors. In all, the sample holds over a million distinct CDR3 sequences, and 42% of those were seen once. Roughly 7.9% of the sample is in the top ten clones.

Systemically healthy Caucasian individuals from Russia, 35 to 50 in total and aged roughly 6 to 100 years, were included as donors. About 10 milliliters of peripheral blood were drawn from each donor into EDTA-treated Vacutainer tubes. PBMCs were isolated by Ficoll-Paque density-gradient centrifugation, with at least 7 million obtained per sample. Total RNA was extracted from PBMCs with Trizol reagent, with at least 5.5 micrograms obtained per sample. For every donor, flow cytometry on a PBMC aliquot measured the percentage of naive CD45RAhigh/CD27high T cells. The sequence links TRBV4-2 to TRBJ2-2; the D gene assignment is perhaps TRBD1 or TRBD2, with each matching 5 bases. The sequencing input was blood. The TCR originated in a woman younger than 35 in good health. The nucleotide sequence reads as follows: TGTGCCAGCAGCCAAGACGGCGCGACAGTGTCGGGGTTGGGGCTGTTTTTT. It translates as CASSQDGATVSGLGLFF.